Below, 9 T cell receptor beta chains from the same sample are listed, as sequenced in a study of T-cell memory formation after mild COVID-19. TCRdb processed the 5' RACE reads anew with MiXCR; each CDR3 protein has one entry. The repertoire has 350,000 to 450,000 distinct CDR3 sequences, approximately 29% of them found once; the top ten carry 13%. Sequencing was done on a sample of PBMCs or a T cell subset sorted from them (not recorded which). The origin of the receptors is an adult woman who had mild COVID-19 (a few samples of this study predate the infection). Cell type and time point are not known.

The chain couples TRBV28 to TRBJ2-7; tentative D call: TRBD1 (7 bases). This CDR3 comprises 14 residues. Germline V gene sequence: CDR1 MDHEN, CDR2 SYDVKM. V lost 2 bases and J 7 bases, leaving 15 bases between the germline ends. CDR3 coding DNA: TGTGCCAGCAGTTTACCTACGACAGGGAGGGAGCAGTACTTC. Amino acids: CASSLPTTGREQYF.

V gene TRBV9 combines with J gene TRBJ1-1; TRBD1 might be the D (6 bases). Germline V gene data show CDR1 as SGDLS and CDR2 as YYNGEE. The CDR3 sequence is 14 residues long. V was cut by 3 bases and J by 0 bases, with 9 bases left in between. The CDR3 protein is CASSAGVMNTEAFF. The CDR3, as DNA: TGTGCCAGCAGCGCAGGGGTGATGAACACTGAAGCTTTCTTT.

This clonotype turned up a few times. This chain connects TRBV5-1 to TRBJ2-3, with no clear D. Trimming left V 5 bases short and J 4 bases short, with 20 bases between. The CDR3 runs to 16 residues. Per the germline V gene, CDR1 is SGHRS and CDR2 is YFSETQ. The DNA of the CDR3 is TGCGCCAGCAGTAAACAGAAACAGCTGGCGGCAGATACGCAGTATTTT. It translates to CASSKQKQLAADTQYF.

This clonotype was detected a few times. This sequence joins TRBV12-3 or TRBV12-4 and TRBJ2-7; 9 bases align to TRBD2. Trimming at V came to 1 base and at J to 5 bases, leaving 6 bases not matched to a gene. This CDR3 has 15 residues. The CDR3 is CASSLGGGAKNEQYF. CDR3 coding DNA: TGTGCCAGCAGTTTAGGCGGGGGGGCGAAGAACGAGCAGTACTTC.

In this sample, this clonotype turned up a few times. The chain combines TRBV11-2 with TRBJ2-1; TRBD2 aligns across 8 bases. The V gene end was trimmed by 3 bases and the J gene end by 9 bases; junction bases not matched to a gene: 7. The CDR3 spans 14 residues. Germline V gene sequence: CDR1 SGHAT, CDR2 FQNNGV. CDR3 DNA sequence: TGTGCCAGCAGCTTCAGGCGGGGGGCAAGTGAGCAGTTCTTC. Residues: CASSFRRGASEQFF.

The genes are TRBV6-4 and TRBJ1-6; 7 bases align to TRBD1. The CDR3 contains 15 residues. Looked up from germline, CDR1 is MRHNA and CDR2 is SNTAGT. V shed 2 bases, J shed 9 bases, and the junction held 7 bases outside the gene matches. CDR3 bases: TGTGCCAGCAGTGACCCGGGAGGGGGCCGTTCACCCCTCCACTTT. As protein: CASSDPGGGRSPLHF.

This clonotype was observed at least ten times. The genes are TRBV12-3 or TRBV12-4 and TRBJ2-7, with D perhaps TRBD2 (5 bases). The CDR3 covers 14 residues. Trimming shortened V by 2 bases and J by 1 base, and 9 bases separated the two germline ends. The CDR3 DNA is TGTGCCAGCAGTTTACACGGGATGTCCTACGAGCAGTACTTC. Its protein product is CASSLHGMSYEQYF.

The chain uses TRBV29-1 and TRBJ2-2; D call uncertain. Trimming removed 0 bases from V and 8 bases from J, with 10 bases in between. Germline assignment: CDR1 SQVTM and CDR2 ANQGSEA. This CDR3 is built from 13 residues. CDR3 DNA sequence: TGCAGCGTTGAAGAAACCCTACAAGGGGAGCTGTTTTTT. Amino acids: CSVEETLQGELFF.

This clonotype was found a few times. The V call is TRBV25-1, the J call TRBJ2-1; D gene ambiguous. Between the trimmed V and J ends, which lost 1 base and 6 bases, there was a span of 13 bases. This CDR3 spans 15 amino acids. Germline values: CDR1 MGHDK, CDR2 SYGVNS. CDR3 coding DNA: TGTGCCAGCAGTGAATCCAGAGGAGACGGCAATGAGCAGTTCTTC. It specifies CASSESRGDGNEQFF. The full variable domain, in which reference TRBV25-1 and TRBJ2-1 provide the parts outside the CDR3, is EADIYQTPRYLVIGTGKKITLECSQTMGHDKMYWYQQDPGMELHLIHYSYGVNSTEKGDLSSESTVSRIRTEHFPLTLESARPSHTSQYLCASSESRGDGNEQFFGPGTRLTVL.